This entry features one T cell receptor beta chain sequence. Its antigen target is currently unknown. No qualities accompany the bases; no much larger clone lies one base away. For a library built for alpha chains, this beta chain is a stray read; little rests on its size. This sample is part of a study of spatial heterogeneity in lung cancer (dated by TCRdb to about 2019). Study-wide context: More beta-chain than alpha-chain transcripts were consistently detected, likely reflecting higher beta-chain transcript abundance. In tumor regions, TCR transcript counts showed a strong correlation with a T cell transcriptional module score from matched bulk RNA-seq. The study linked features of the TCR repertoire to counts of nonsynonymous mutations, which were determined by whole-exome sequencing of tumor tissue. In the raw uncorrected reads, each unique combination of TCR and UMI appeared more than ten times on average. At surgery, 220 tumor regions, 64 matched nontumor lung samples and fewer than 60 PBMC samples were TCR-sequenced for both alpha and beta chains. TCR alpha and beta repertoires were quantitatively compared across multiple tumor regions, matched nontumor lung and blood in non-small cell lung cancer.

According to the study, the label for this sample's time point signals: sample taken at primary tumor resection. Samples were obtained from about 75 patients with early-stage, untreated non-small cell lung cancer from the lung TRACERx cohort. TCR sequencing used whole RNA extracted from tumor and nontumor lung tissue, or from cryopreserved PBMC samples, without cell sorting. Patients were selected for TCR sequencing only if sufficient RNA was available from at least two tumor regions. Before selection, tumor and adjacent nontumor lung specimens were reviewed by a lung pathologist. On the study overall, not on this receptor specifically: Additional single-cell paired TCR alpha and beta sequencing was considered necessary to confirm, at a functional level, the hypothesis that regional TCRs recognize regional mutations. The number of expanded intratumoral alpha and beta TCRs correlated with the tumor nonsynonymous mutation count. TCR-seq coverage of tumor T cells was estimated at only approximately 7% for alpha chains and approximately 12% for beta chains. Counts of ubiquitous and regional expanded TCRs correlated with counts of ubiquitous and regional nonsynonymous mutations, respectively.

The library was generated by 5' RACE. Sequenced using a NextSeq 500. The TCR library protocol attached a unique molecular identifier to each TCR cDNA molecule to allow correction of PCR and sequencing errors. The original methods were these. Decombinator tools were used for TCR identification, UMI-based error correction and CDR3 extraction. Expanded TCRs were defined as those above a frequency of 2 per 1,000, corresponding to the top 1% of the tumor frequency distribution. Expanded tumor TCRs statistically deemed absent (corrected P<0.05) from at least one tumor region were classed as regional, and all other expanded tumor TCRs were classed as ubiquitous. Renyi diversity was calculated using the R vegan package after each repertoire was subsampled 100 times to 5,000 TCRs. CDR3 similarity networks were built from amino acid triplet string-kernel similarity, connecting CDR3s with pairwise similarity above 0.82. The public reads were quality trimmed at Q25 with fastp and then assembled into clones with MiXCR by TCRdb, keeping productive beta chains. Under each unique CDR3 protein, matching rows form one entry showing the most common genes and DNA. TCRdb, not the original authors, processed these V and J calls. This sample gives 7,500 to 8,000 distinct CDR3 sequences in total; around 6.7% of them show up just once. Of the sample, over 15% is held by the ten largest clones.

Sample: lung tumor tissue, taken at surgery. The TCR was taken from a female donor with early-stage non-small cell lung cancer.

The CDR3 region reads CASGLVAKPGQGRNIQYF. The nucleotide sequence reads TGTGCTAGTGGTTTGGTGGCTAAACCGGGACAGGGGAGAAACATTCAGTACTTC. This receptor chain uses TRBV12-5 and TRBJ2-4; 10 bases in between match TRBD1. Trimming takes 0 bases off V and 6 bases off J; junction bases not matched to a gene: 11. Reading the germline V gene gives CDR1 LGHNT and CDR2 FRNRAP. The CDR3, from cysteine to phenylalanine, totals 18 residues. The read is trimmed to its CDR3 DNA, 54 bases read in frame from base 1. When the CDR3 is completed using the reference TRBV12-5 and TRBJ2-4 genes on either side, the full variable domain is DARVTQTPRHKVTEMGQEVTMRCQPILGHNTVFWYRQTMMQGLELLAYFRNRAPLDDSGMPKDRFSAEMPDATLATLKIQPSEPRDSAVYFCASGLVAKPGQGRNIQYFGAGTRLSVL.